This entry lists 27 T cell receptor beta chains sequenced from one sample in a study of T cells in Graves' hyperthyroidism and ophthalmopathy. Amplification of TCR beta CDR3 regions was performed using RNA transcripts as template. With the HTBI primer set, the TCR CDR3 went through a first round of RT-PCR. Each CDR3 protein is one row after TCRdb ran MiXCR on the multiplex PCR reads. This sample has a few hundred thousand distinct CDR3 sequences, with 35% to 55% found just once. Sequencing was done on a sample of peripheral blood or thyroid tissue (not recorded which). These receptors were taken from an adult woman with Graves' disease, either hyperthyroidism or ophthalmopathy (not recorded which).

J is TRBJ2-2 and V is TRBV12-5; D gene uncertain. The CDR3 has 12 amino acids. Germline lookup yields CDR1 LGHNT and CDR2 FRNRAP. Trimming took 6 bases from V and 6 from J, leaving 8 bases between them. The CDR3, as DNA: TGTGCTAGTGGATCCCCCCCCGGGGAGCTGTTTTTT. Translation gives CASGSPPGELFF.

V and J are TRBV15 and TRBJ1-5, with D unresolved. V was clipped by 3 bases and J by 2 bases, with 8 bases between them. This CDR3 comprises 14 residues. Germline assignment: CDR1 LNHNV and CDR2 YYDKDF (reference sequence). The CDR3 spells CATSSVSGNQPQHF. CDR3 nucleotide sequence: TGTGCCACCAGCAGTGTTTCCGGCAATCAGCCCCAGCATTTT.

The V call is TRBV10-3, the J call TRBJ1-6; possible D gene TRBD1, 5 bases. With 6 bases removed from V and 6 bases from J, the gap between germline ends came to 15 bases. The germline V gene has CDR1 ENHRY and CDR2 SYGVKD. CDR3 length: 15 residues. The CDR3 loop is CAIRMGPEANSPLHF. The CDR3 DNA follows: TGTGCCATCAGGATGGGACCCGAGGCTAATTCACCCCTCCACTTT.

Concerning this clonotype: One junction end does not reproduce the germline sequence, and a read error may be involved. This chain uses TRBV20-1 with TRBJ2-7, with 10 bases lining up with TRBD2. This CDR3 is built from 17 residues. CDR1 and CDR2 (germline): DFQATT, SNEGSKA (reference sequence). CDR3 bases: TGCGGTGCTAGAGACGGACGGACTAGCGGATTCCCCTACGAGCAGTACTTC. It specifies CGARDGRTSGFPYEQYF.

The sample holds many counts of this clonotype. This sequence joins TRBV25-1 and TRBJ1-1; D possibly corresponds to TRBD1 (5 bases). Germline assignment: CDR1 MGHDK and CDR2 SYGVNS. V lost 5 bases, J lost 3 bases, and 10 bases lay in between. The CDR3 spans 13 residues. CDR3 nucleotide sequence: TGTGCCAGCAGTTTAGGGGTTCACACTGAAGCTTTCTTT. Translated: CASSLGVHTEAFF. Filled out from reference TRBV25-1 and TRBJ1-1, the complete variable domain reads EADIYQTPRYLVIGTGKKITLECSQTMGHDKMYWYQQDPGMELHLIHYSYGVNSTEKGDLSSESTVSRIRTEHFPLTLESARPSHTSQYLCASSLGVHTEAFFGQGTRLTVV.

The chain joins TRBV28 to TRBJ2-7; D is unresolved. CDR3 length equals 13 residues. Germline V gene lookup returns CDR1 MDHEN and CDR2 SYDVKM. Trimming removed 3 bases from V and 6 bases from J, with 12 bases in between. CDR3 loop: CASSFGSASEQYF. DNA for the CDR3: TGTGCCAGCAGTTTCGGCTCCGCGAGCGAGCAGTACTTC. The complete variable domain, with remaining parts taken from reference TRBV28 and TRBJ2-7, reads DVKVTQSSRYLVKRTGEKVFLECVQDMDHENMFWYRQDPGLGLRLIYFSYDVKMKEKGDIPEGYSVSREKKERFSLILESASTNQTSMYLCASSFGSASEQYFGPGTRLTVT.

The CDR3 sequence: CSAEDLYEQYF. DNA for the CDR3: TGCAGCGCCGAAGATCTATACGAGCAGTACTTC. The chain has TRBV29-1 and TRBJ2-7; the D is unclear. Trimming took off 7 bases at V and 4 bases at J, with 11 bases between the two ends. The CDR3 runs to 11 residues. The germline V gene has CDR1 SQVTM and CDR2 ANQGSEA.

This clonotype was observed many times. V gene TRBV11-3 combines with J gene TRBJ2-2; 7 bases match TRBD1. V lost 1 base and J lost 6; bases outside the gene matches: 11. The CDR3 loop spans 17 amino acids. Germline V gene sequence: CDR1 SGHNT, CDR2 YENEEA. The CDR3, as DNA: TGTGCCAGCAGCTTAGGCCTCCGGACAGGAATTCCCGGGGAGCTGTTTTTT. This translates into CASSLGLRTGIPGELFF.

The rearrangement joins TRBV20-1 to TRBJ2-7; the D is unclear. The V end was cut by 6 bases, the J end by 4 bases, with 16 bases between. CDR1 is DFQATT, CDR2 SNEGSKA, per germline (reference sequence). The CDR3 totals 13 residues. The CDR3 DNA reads TGCAGTGCCAGCTACGCGTCACCTTACGAGCAGTACTTC. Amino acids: CSASYASPYEQYF.

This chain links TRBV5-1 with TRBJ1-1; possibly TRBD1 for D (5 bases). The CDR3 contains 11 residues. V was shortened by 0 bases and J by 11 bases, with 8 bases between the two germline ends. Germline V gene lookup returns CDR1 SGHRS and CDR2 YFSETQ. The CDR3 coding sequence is TGCGCCAGCAGCTTGGCACCAGGGGCTTTCTTT. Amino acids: CASSLAPGAFF.

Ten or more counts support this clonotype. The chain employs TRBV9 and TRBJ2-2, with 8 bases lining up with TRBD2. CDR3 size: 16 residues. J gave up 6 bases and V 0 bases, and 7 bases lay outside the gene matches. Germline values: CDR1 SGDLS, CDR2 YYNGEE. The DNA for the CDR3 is TGTGCCAGCAGCGTAGCGGCGGGAGCGGGAGCCGGGGAGCTGTTTTTT. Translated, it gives CASSVAAGAGAGELFF. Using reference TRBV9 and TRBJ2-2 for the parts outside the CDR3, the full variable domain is DSGVTQTPKHLITATGQRVTLRCSPRSGDLSVYWYQQSLDQGLQFLIQYYNGEERAKGNILERFSAQQFPDLHSELNLSSLELGDSALYFCASSVAAGAGAGELFFGEGSRLTVL.

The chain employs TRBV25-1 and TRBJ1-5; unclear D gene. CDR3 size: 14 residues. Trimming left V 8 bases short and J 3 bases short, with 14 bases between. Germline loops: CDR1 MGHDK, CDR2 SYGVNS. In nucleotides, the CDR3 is TGTGCCAGCGTTGGTTACGGGGTCAATCAGCCCCAGCATTTT. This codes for CASVGYGVNQPQHF.

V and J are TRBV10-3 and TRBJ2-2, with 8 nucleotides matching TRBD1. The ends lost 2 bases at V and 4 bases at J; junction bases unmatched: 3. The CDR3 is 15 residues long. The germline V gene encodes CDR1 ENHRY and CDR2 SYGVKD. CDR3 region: CAISERQGITGELFF. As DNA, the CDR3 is TGTGCCATCAGTGAGAGACAGGGGATCACCGGGGAGCTGTTTTTT.

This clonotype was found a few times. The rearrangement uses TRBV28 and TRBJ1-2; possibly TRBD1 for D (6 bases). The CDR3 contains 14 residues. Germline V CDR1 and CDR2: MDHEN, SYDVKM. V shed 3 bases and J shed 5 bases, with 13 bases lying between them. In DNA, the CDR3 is TGTGCCAGCAGTTTTTGGACAGAACCTTATGGCTACACCTTC. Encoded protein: CASSFWTEPYGYTF.

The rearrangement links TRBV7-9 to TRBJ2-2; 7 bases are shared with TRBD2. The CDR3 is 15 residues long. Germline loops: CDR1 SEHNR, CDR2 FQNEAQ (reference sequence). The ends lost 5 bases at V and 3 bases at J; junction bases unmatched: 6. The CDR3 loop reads CASSPLAGYTGELFF. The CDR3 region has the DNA TGTGCCAGCAGCCCCTTAGCGGGTTACACCGGGGAGCTGTTTTTT.

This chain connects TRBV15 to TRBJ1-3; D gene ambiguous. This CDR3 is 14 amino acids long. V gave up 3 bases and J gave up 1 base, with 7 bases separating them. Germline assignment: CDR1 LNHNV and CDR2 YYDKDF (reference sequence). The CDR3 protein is CATSSRDSGNTIYF. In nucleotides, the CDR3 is TGTGCCACCAGCAGTAGGGATTCTGGAAACACCATATATTTT.

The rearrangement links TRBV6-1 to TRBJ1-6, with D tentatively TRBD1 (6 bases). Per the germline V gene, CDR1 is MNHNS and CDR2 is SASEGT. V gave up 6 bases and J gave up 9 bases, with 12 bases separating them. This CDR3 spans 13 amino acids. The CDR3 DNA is TGTGCCAGCAGCCAGGGGTATCGTTCACCCCTCCACTTT. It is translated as CASSQGYRSPLHF.

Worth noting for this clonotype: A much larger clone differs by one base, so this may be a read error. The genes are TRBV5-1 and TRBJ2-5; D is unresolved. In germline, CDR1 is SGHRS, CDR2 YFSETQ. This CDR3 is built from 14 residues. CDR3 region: CASSTLRIPETQCF. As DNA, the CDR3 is TGTGCCAGCAGTACCCTTCGAATTCCGGAGACCCAGTGCTTC.

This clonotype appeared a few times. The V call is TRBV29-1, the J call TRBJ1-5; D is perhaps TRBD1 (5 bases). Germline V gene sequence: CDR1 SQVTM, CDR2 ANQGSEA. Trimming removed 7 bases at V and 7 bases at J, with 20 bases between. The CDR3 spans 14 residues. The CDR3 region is CSAGDKAKGQPQHF. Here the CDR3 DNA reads TGCAGCGCTGGAGACAAAGCAAAGGGGCAGCCCCAGCATTTT.

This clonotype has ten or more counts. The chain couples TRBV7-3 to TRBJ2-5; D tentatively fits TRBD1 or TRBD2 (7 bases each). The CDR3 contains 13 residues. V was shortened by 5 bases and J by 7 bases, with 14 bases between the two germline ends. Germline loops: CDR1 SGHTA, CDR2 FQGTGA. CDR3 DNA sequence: TGTGCCAGCAGCGCGGGACAGCGGGGGACCCAGTACTTC. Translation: CASSAGQRGTQYF.

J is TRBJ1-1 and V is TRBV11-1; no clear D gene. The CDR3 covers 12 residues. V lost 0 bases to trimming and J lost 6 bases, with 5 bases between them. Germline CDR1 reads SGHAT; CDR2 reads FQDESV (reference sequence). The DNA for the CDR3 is TGTGCCAGCAGCTTAGCGCCCCCTGAAGCTTTCTTT. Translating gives CASSLAPPEAFF.

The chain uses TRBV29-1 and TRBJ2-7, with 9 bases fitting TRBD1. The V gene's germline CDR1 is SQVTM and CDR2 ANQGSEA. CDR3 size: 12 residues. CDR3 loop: CSEFGTGSEQYF. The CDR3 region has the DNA TGCAGTGAATTCGGGACAGGGTCCGAGCAGTACTTC.

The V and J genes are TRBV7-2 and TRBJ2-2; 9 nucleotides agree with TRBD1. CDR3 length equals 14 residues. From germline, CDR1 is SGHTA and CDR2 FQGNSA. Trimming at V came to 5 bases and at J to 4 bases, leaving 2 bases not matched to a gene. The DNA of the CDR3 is TGTGCCAGCAGCGCGGGACAGGGCACCGGGGAGCTGTTTTTT. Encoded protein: CASSAGQGTGELFF. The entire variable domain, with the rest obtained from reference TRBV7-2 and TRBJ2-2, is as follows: GAGVSQSPSNKVTEKGKDVELRCDPISGHTALYWYRQSLGQGLEFLIYFQGNSAPDKSGLPSDRFSAERTGGSVSTLTIQRTQQEDSAVYLCASSAGQGTGELFFGEGSRLTVL.

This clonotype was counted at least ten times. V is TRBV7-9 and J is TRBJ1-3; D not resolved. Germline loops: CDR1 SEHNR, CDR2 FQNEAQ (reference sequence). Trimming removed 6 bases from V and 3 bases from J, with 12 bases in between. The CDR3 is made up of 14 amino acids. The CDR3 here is CASRPRFIGNTIYF. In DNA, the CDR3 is TGTGCCAGCAGACCCAGGTTTATTGGAAACACCATATATTTT.

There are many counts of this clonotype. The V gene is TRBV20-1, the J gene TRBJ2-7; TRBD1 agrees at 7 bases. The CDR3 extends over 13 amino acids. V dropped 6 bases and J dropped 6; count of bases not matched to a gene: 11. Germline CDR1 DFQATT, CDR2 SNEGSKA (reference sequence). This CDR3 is CSAAKTGFGEQYF. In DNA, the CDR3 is TGCAGTGCGGCAAAGACAGGGTTTGGCGAGCAGTACTTC.

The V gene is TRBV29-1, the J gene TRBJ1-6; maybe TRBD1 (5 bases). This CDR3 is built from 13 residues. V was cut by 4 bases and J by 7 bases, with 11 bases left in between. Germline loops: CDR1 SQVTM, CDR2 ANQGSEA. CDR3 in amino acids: CSVAVGVNSPLHF. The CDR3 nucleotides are TGCAGCGTTGCCGTAGGGGTGAATTCACCCCTCCACTTT.

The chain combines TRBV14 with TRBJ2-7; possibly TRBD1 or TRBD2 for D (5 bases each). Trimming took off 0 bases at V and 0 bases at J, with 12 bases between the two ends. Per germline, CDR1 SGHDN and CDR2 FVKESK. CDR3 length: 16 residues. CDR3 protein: CASSQEGWGSSYEQYF. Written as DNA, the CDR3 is TGTGCCAGCAGCCAAGAAGGTTGGGGGAGCTCCTACGAGCAGTACTTC.